Listed here are 5 T cell receptor beta chains from one sample, sequenced in a study of tumor-infiltrating lymphocytes in primary liver carcinoma. The source material, 20-30 mg of unsorted bulk tissue, was used to co-extract RNA and DNA. Starting from roughly 540 ng of total RNA, TCR beta cDNA was produced with a primer in the constant region. Libraries for TCR beta were built through three nested multiplex PCR rounds, which together made up a slightly modified ARM-PCR procedure. The two initial PCR rounds, nine to eleven cycles each, used TRBV1-TRBV30 forward and C-beta reverse primers. TCRdb redid the calling of the multiplex PCR reads with MiXCR, one entry per CDR3 protein. The data show about 74,000 distinct CDR3 sequences, over 60% seen once. The specimen sequenced was liver tumor tissue from sampling region 4. Indicated subset: tumor region T4, right-lateral pole. Receptors originate from a man aged 40-55 years with primary liver carcinoma and hepatitis B virus infection.

About this clonotype itself: The junction does not match germline at one end; this may be a read error. The chain has TRBV11-2 and TRBJ2-5, with D tentatively TRBD1 (5 bases). This CDR3 has 15 residues. Germline V lookup: CDR1 SGHAT, CDR2 FQNNGV. In DNA, the CDR3 is TGTGCCAGCAGCCTGACCATGACAGCTCAAGATACCCAGTACTTC. Translated, it gives CASSLTMTAQDTQYF.

The chain's CDR3 is CSARRLAGPYEQYF. CDR3 nucleotides: TGCAGCGCAAGACGGTTAGCGGGTCCATACGAGCAGTACTTC. The chain has TRBV29-1 and TRBJ2-7; 7 bases align to TRBD2. With V trimmed by 7 bases and J by 4 bases, 13 bases remained unmatched. From germline, CDR1 is SQVTM and CDR2 ANQGSEA. The CDR3 runs 14 residues.

This clonotype was observed at least ten times. This sequence joins TRBV29-1 and TRBJ2-5, with 8 bases fitting TRBD1. This CDR3 has 12 amino acids. J gave up 2 bases and V 8 bases, and 4 bases lay outside the gene matches. Germline CDR1 is SQVTM and CDR2 is ANQGSEA. The CDR3 DNA sequence: TGCAGCTCCGGACAGGGTCAAGAGACCCAGTACTTC. The encoded protein is CSSGQGQETQYF. Using reference TRBV29-1 and TRBJ2-5 for the parts outside the CDR3, the full variable domain is SAVISQKPSRDICQRGTSLTIQCQVDSQVTMMFWYRQQPGQSLTLIATANQGSEATYESGFVIDKFPISRPNLTFSTLTVSNMSPEDSSIYLCSSGQGQETQYFGPGTRLLVL.

For this clonotype: The junction shows a germline mismatch at one end, possibly a read error. The chain links TRBV11-2 to TRBJ2-2; 10 bases fit TRBD2. From germline, CDR1 is SGHAT and CDR2 FQNNGV. This CDR3 has 17 amino acids. CDR3 region: CASSGGLAEQNTGELFF. In DNA form, the CDR3 reads TGCGCCAGCAGCGGAGGACTAGCGGAGCAGAACACCGGGGAGCTGTTTTTC.

This chain uses TRBV6-6 with TRBJ2-7; 10 bases line up with TRBD1. The CDR3 covers 14 residues. CDR1 is MNHNY and CDR2 is SVGAGI in the germline V gene (reference sequence). CDR3 amino acids: CVSSYGQGAYEQYF. CDR3 nucleotides: TGTGTCAGTAGTTACGGACAGGGGGCCTACGAGCAGTACTTC.